This T cell receptor beta chain is from a study of CD8 T cells in ankylosing spondylitis. J was trimmed by 6 bases and V by 0 bases; bases with no gene match: 7. The CDR3 runs 14 residues. CDR1 is DFQATT and CDR2 is SNEGSKA in the germline V gene (reference sequence). Study-wide findings and caveats: The study looked at matched synovial fluid samples from ankylosing spondylitis patients. Disease-linked clones were reported to be significantly enriched there. Among TCR beta sequences, a motif of several highly homologous variants appeared characteristic of ankylosing spondylitis blood. Disease-linked clones bore a CD8+ phenotype, appearing relatively rarely in peripheral blood.

One entry per CDR3 protein, called by TCRdb with MiXCR from the 5' RACE reads. The table records hundreds of thousands of distinct CDR3 sequences, 10% to 15% of them present only once. With regard to this clonotype: What it binds is not known.

The chain couples TRBV20-1 to TRBJ2-7; 8 positions match TRBD1. Sequences were obtained from blood, either unsorted or a sorted T cell fraction (not recorded which). This receptor was obtained from a male donor with ankylosing spondylitis. This CDR3 is CSARDPRTGFEQYF. CDR3 in DNA: TGCAGTGCTAGAGACCCCCGGACAGGGTTCGAGCAGTACTTC.